The present T cell receptor beta chain was sequenced within a study of blood T cell repertoires in COVID-19. Study in general: The study drew acute and convalescent COVID-19 samples from the United States, Italy and Spain. PBMCs, B-cell-depleted T cells, or T cells were the source of the cDNA or gDNA that made up the material.

The CDR3 covers 13 residues. Trimming took 12 bases from V and 6 from J, leaving 19 bases between them. From germline, CDR1 is KGHDR and CDR2 SFDVKD. This clone has just a few counts. Authors' processing steps: By means of reference gene primer amplification, nucleated cell counts were estimated. Sequencing used immunoSEQ multiplex PCR; TCRdb keeps in-frame clones, though not all of them. V and J calls and clone size are given by that table; D and trimming were obtained from the DNA. In the table there are more than 150,000 clones, approximately 78% of which are singletons. The specimen was peripheral blood. This TCR was sampled from a woman of 80 years or more with active or convalescent COVID-19. The chain has TRBV24-1 and TRBJ1-2; possible D gene TRBD1, 6 bases. CDR3 region: CAPTLGQEHGYTF. The CDR3 nucleotides read TGTGCCCCAACGTTGGGACAAGAGCATGGCTACACCTTC.